These T cell receptor beta chains were read from a single sample in a study of tumor-infiltrating lymphocytes in primary liver carcinoma. MiXCR was run by TCRdb on the multiplex PCR reads, yielding one entry per CDR3 protein. The sample has 100,000 to 150,000 distinct CDR3 sequences, 64% seen once. Sequenced material: liver tumor tissue from sampling region 3. These receptors all stem from a woman aged 60-75 years with primary liver carcinoma and hepatitis B virus infection. Both conserved end residues are part of each CDR3. The D gene is left open where the match is weak. Clone size is stated in some rows and not others, as once, few, many or a class when expanded.

d_gene,abundance,j_gene,v_gene,CDR3aa,CDR3nt
NA,NA,TRBJ2-2,TRBV11-1,CASSPGPLQAVELFF,TGTGCCAGCAGTCCCGGGCCACTTCAGGCCGTGGAGCTGTTTTTT
NA,many,TRBJ2-5,TRBV29-1,CSTRVGETQYF,TGCAGCACCAGAGTAGGGGAGACCCAGTACTTC
NA,NA,TRBJ2-7,TRBV5-1,CASSPSLKGYEQYF,TGCGCCAGCAGCCCATCTCTGAAGGGCTACGAGCAGTACTTC
NA,NA,TRBJ2-1,TRBV4-1,CASSRVSGDEQFF,TGCGCCAGTAGCCGAGTCTCGGGGGATGAGCAGTTCTTC
TRBD2,NA,TRBJ2-1,TRBV11-3,CAAAPGGARTMGNEQFF,TGTGCAGCAGCTCCCGGGGGGGCGCGGACCATGGGCAACGAGCAGTTCTTC
NA,NA,TRBJ1-2,TRBV11-3,CASSRDPKYGYIF,TGTGCCAGCAGCCGGGACCCTAAGTATGGCTACATCTTC
NA,few,TRBJ2-7,TRBV28,CASSRNSYEQYF,TGTGCCAGCAGTCGAAACTCCTACGAGCAGTACTTC
NA,many,TRBJ2-7,TRBV12-3/TRBV12-4,CASTPPGRAYEQYF,TGTGCCAGCACCCCCCCGGGAAGGGCCTACGAGCAGTACTTC
NA,many,TRBJ2-5,TRBV7-9,CASSLSLETQYF,TGTGCCAGCAGCTTAAGTCTGGAGACCCAGTACTTC
NA,NA,TRBJ2-7,TRBV10-3,CAIGRDLFSYEQYF,TGTGCCATCGGCCGGGATCTGTTTTCCTACGAGCAGTACTTC
NA,NA,TRBJ2-1,TRBV11-2,CASSSLVGPAANEQFF,TGTGCCAGCAGCTCCCTAGTGGGACCAGCTGCCAATGAGCAGTTCTTC
NA,NA,TRBJ2-3,TRBV11-2,CASSLAGWRTNTDTQYF,TGTGCCAGCAGCTTAGCCGGGTGGCGAACTAACACAGATACGCAGTATTTC
NA,NA,TRBJ2-1,TRBV12-3/TRBV12-4,CASSRSSRANEQFF,TGTGCCAGCAGTAGGAGCTCAAGGGCCAATGAGCAGTTCTTC
TRBD2,many,TRBJ2-7,TRBV28,CASSRLAGPYEQYF,TGTGCCAGCAGCCGACTAGCGGGACCCTACGAGCAGTACTTC
NA,NA,TRBJ1-1,TRBV11-2,CTSSSIQGESGAFF,TGTACCAGCAGCTCGATACAGGGAGAGTCCGGGGCTTTCTTT
NA,NA,TRBJ1-3,TRBV4-2,CASSQDFWVVTIHF,TGTGCCAGCAGCCAAGACTTTTGGGTGGTCACCATACATTTT
NA,once,TRBJ2-7,TRBV7-9,CASSLRAKNYEQYF,TGTGCCAGCAGCTTGCGGGCGAAGAACTACGAGCAGTACTTC
NA,NA,TRBJ1-2,TRBV11-2,CASSLGGIGYTF,TGTGCCAGCAGCTTAGGGGGCATTGGCTACACCTTC
NA,few,TRBJ2-3,TRBV28,CASSPMRDTQYF,TGTGCCAGCAGTCCCATGAGGGATACGCAGTATTTT
TRBD2,NA,TRBJ2-7,TRBV2,CASRREESEQYF,TGTGCCAGCAGGCGGGAGGAGAGTGAGCAGTACTTC
NA,NA,TRBJ2-1,TRBV5-1,CANSSDGTEGVF,TGCGCCAACAGCTCGGACGGGACTGAAGGGGTCTTC
NA,few,TRBJ2-3,TRBV15,CATSRGRDWQSDTQYF,TGTGCCACCAGCAGAGGCCGGGACTGGCAATCAGATACGCAGTATTTT
TRBD2,many,TRBJ2-3,TRBV6-5,CASSYQPGLAGAVDTQYF,TGTGCCAGCAGTTACCAGCCTGGACTAGCGGGAGCCGTAGATACGCAGTATTTT
NA,NA,TRBJ1-3,TRBV4-1,CASSLLPGTGYTIYF,TGCGCCAGCAGCCTCCTCCCGGGGACGGGATACACCATATATTTT
NA,medium-sized,TRBJ2-7,TRBV11-2,CASSFGGASYEQYF,TGTGCCAGCAGCTTCGGAGGGGCGTCCTACGAGCAGTACTTC
TRBD1,NA,TRBJ1-2,TRBV28,CASSLFSGGGQDGYTF,TGTGCCAGCAGTTTATTCTCAGGGGGTGGGCAAGATGGCTACACCTTC
NA,NA,TRBJ1-1,TRBV6-5,CANSLQGGGTEAFF,TGTGCCAACAGTCTACAGGGTGGGGGCACTGAAGCTTTCTTT
TRBD1,NA,TRBJ2-1,TRBV29-1,CSALGQGAGITKGRSF,TGCAGCGCCCTGGGACAGGGGGCCGGAATCACAAAAGGGCGGTCCTTC
TRBD2,NA,TRBJ2-3,TRBV11-2,CASSLGGNTQYF,TGTGCCAGCAGCCTGGGGGGGAATACGCAGTATTTT